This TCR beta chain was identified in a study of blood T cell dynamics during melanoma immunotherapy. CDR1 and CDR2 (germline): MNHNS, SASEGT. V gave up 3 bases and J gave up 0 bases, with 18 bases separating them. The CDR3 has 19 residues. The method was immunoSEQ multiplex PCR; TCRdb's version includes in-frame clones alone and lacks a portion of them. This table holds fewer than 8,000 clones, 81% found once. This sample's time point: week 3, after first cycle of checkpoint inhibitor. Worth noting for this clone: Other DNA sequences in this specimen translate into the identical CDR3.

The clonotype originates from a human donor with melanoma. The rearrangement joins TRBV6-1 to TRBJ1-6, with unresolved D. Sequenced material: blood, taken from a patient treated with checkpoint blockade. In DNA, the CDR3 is TGTGCCAGCAGTGATCCGGCAGGTGGACCGAGCTCCTATAATTCACCCCTCCACTTT. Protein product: CASSDPAGGPSSYNSPLHF.